Listed below are T cell receptor beta chains from one sample, sequenced in a study of blood T cell repertoires in COVID-19. Using immunoSEQ multiplex PCR, the repertoire was profiled, and TCRdb retains in-frame clones only, with some absent. The repertoire holds some 180,000 clones, with around 85% as singletons. Sequencing used PBMCs or T cells enriched from blood (not recorded which). The receptors originated from a man aged 40-49 years who had recovered from COVID-19. The CDR3 runs from the conserved cysteine through the conserved F or W. The D gene is left open where the match is weak. Clone size is shown for a subset of rows, as once, few, many or a class of expanded clone.

D gene: TRBD1; clone size: -; J gene: TRBJ1-1; V gene: TRBV30; CDR3 protein: CAWRKPGQGASMPEAFF; CDR3 DNA: TGTGCCTGGAGGAAACCAGGACAGGGGGCGTCTATGCCTGAAGCTTTCTTT
D gene: -; clone size: few; J gene: TRBJ2-2; V gene: TRBV5-8; CDR3 protein: CASSLLSGGGELFF; CDR3 DNA: TGTGCCAGCAGCTTGTTATCCGGAGGTGGGGAGCTGTTTTTT
D gene: -; clone size: -; J gene: TRBJ1-5; V gene: TRBV6-5; CDR3 protein: CASSSGMVQPQHF; CDR3 DNA: TGTGCCAGCAGCTCAGGGATGGTTCAGCCCCAGCATTTT
D gene: -; clone size: -; J gene: TRBJ1-1; V gene: TRBV6-5; CDR3 protein: CASSSDYTEAFF; CDR3 DNA: TGTGCCAGCAGTTCAGACTACACTGAAGCTTTCTTT
D gene: TRBD2; clone size: -; J gene: TRBJ2-3; V gene: TRBV9; CDR3 protein: CASRGSGGNTDTQYF; CDR3 DNA: TGTGCCAGCAGGGGGAGCGGGGGCAACACAGATACGCAGTATTTT
D gene: TRBD1; clone size: once; J gene: TRBJ1-2; V gene: TRBV12-3/TRBV12-4; CDR3 protein: CASSSGTGVGYTF; CDR3 DNA: TGTGCCAGCAGTTCCGGGACAGGGGTCGGCTACACCTTC
D gene: -; clone size: -; J gene: TRBJ1-6; V gene: TRBV7-9; CDR3 protein: CASSPPGLRNSPLHF; CDR3 DNA: TGTGCCAGCAGCCCCCCGGGACTTAGGAATTCACCCCTCCACTTT
D gene: -; clone size: -; J gene: TRBJ1-1; V gene: TRBV4-2; CDR3 protein: CASSQDSGNTEAFF; CDR3 DNA: TGTGCCAGCAGCCAAGATTCAGGGAACACTGAAGCTTTCTTT
D gene: TRBD2; clone size: -; J gene: TRBJ2-5; V gene: TRBV6-5; CDR3 protein: CASRLAGGRETQYF; CDR3 DNA: TGTGCCAGCAGGCTAGCGGGGGGGCGAGAGACCCAGTACTTC
D gene: TRBD1; clone size: few; J gene: TRBJ2-4; V gene: TRBV28; CDR3 protein: CASSLLTPLFRGHAKNIQYF; CDR3 DNA: TGTGCCAGCAGTTTATTAACTCCGCTTTTCAGGGGGCACGCCAAAAACATTCAGTACTTC
D gene: TRBD1; clone size: -; J gene: TRBJ1-1; V gene: TRBV3-1/TRBV3-2; CDR3 protein: CASRLQGSSEAFF; CDR3 DNA: TGTGCCAGCAGGTTACAGGGGTCGTCTGAAGCTTTCTTT
D gene: -; clone size: -; J gene: TRBJ2-1; V gene: TRBV25-1; CDR3 protein: CASSSYRDEQFF; CDR3 DNA: TGTGCCAGCAGTTCTTACAGGGATGAGCAGTTCTTC
D gene: TRBD1; clone size: -; J gene: TRBJ2-4; V gene: TRBV7-9; CDR3 protein: CASSLQGAVDIQYF; CDR3 DNA: TGTGCCAGCAGCCTACAGGGGGCCGTGGACATTCAGTACTTC
D gene: TRBD1; clone size: -; J gene: TRBJ2-5; V gene: TRBV11-2; CDR3 protein: CASSPGQGREETQYF; CDR3 DNA: TGTGCCAGCAGTCCTGGACAGGGGCGGGAGGAGACCCAGTACTTC
D gene: -; clone size: -; J gene: TRBJ1-4; V gene: TRBV5-1; CDR3 protein: CASSWTPRENEKLFF; CDR3 DNA: TGCGCCAGCAGCTGGACTCCCCGGGAGAATGAAAAACTGTTTTTT
D gene: TRBD1; clone size: once; J gene: TRBJ1-4; V gene: TRBV19; CDR3 protein: CASSPPGTGVDKLFF; CDR3 DNA: TGTGCCAGTAGTCCTCCGGGGACAGGGGTTGACAAACTGTTTTTT
D gene: -; clone size: -; J gene: TRBJ1-5; V gene: TRBV9; CDR3 protein: CASSVGGRGDQPQHF; CDR3 DNA: TGTGCCAGCAGCGTAGGAGGGAGGGGAGATCAGCCCCAGCATTTT
D gene: -; clone size: -; J gene: TRBJ1-4; V gene: TRBV4-1; CDR3 protein: CASSQDVIGAGEKLFF; CDR3 DNA: TGCGCCAGCAGCCAAGACGTCATAGGGGCGGGGGAAAAACTGTTTTTT
D gene: -; clone size: once; J gene: TRBJ2-2; V gene: TRBV2; CDR3 protein: CARGDGANTGELFF; CDR3 DNA: TGTGCCAGAGGAGACGGAGCGAACACCGGGGAGCTGTTTTTT
D gene: TRBD1; clone size: -; J gene: TRBJ2-6; V gene: TRBV9; CDR3 protein: CASSDQDRGGSGANVLTF; CDR3 DNA: TGTGCCAGCAGCGATCAGGACAGGGGCGGCTCTGGGGCCAACGTCCTGACTTTC
D gene: -; clone size: -; J gene: TRBJ2-5; V gene: TRBV7-8; CDR3 protein: CASARGRTQETQYF; CDR3 DNA: TGTGCCAGTGCACGCGGGCGGACCCAAGAGACCCAGTACTTC
D gene: -; clone size: -; J gene: TRBJ1-1; V gene: TRBV5-1; CDR3 protein: CASSLGRALGNTEAFF; CDR3 DNA: TGCGCCAGCAGCTTGGGCAGGGCCCTCGGGAACACTGAAGCTTTCTTT
D gene: TRBD1; clone size: -; J gene: TRBJ1-5; V gene: TRBV19; CDR3 protein: CASRPGQRYGQPQHF; CDR3 DNA: TGTGCCAGTAGGCCGGGACAGAGGTACGGTCAGCCCCAGCATTTT
D gene: TRBD1; clone size: -; J gene: TRBJ2-5; V gene: TRBV5-6; CDR3 protein: CASSFLRDRGYGETQYF; CDR3 DNA: TGTGCCAGCAGTTTTCTCCGGGACAGGGGGTATGGGGAGACCCAGTACTTC
D gene: -; clone size: many; J gene: TRBJ1-1; V gene: TRBV5-1; CDR3 protein: CASSLPSGTEAFF; CDR3 DNA: TGCGCCAGCAGCTTACCCTCGGGGACTGAAGCTTTCTTT